Listed here are 6 T cell receptor beta chains from one sample, sequenced in a study of regulatory T cells in long-lasting Graves disease. Sample time point: newly diagnosed GD, antithyroid drugs for less than 3 months. The TCR library was made from RNA that had been extracted from PBMCs in TRIzol. Arm-PCR with iRepertoire HTBI primers amplified the CDR3 regions for these TCR beta libraries. One entry per CDR3 protein results from TCRdb running MiXCR on the multiplex PCR reads. The table lists roughly 430,000 distinct CDR3 sequences, 16% of them singletons, with about 11% in the top ten. These data were also reused for a study on T cells in Graves' hyperthyroidism and ophthalmopathy.

The input for sequencing was peripheral blood mononuclear cells (PBMCs), taken at new diagnosis, from a patient treated with antithyroid drugs. The receptors derive from a woman in her 30s with Graves disease.

Ten or more counts support this clonotype. The V gene is TRBV14, the J gene TRBJ2-3, with 7 nucleotides matching TRBD2. The germline V gene encodes CDR1 SGHDN and CDR2 FVKESK. The CDR3 length is 14 residues. The V segment lost 6 bases and the J segment 3 bases; nucleotides outside the gene matches: 6. CDR3 DNA: TGTGCCAGCAGTCGCGGGAGTTGGACAGATACGCAGTATTTT. It translates to CASSRGSWTDTQYF.

The sample holds many counts of this clonotype. The CDR3 does not close with the conserved phenylalanine or tryptophan, likely indicating a read error. Because the CDR3's place on the DNA is in doubt, the DNA is left out and the CDR3 is given as listed by TCRdb. This chain uses TRBV10-3 with TRBJ1-1. The CDR3 spans 11 amino acids, including both terminal residues. The V gene's germline CDR1 is ENHRY and CDR2 SYGVKD. Here the CDR3 reads CAISDEGSQVL.

The rearrangement joins TRBV20-1 to TRBJ2-3; TRBD2 matches at 8 bases. The CDR3 loop spans 16 amino acids. V lost 0 bases, J lost 2 bases, and 7 bases stayed unmatched. The germline gives CDR1 DFQATT, CDR2 SNEGSKA (reference sequence). This CDR3 is CSARDFGRALTDTQYF. In DNA, the CDR3 is TGCAGTGCTAGAGACTTCGGGAGGGCCCTCACAGATACGCAGTATTTT.

As to this clonotype: At one of its ends the junction is not consistent with the germline gene, which may arise from a read error. V gene TRBV4-1 combines with J gene TRBJ1-2, with a possible D match to TRBD1 (5 bases). This CDR3 comprises 13 residues. The V gene's germline CDR1 is MGHRA and CDR2 YSYEKL. The CDR3 coding sequence is TGCGCCAGCAGCCAAGCTGGGGGATATGGCCACACCTTC. Protein: CASSQAGGYGHTF.

This clonotype was seen repeatedly, ten times or more. This chain uses TRBV2 with TRBJ1-5; no clear D gene. Trimming stripped 10 bases from V and 0 bases from J, with 10 bases between. The germline CDR1 and CDR2 sequences are SNHLY and FYNNEI. CDR3 length: 13 residues. The chain's CDR3 is CATRGDSNQPQHF. CDR3 bases: TGTGCCACCCGGGGAGATAGCAATCAGCCCCAGCATTTT.

In this sample, this clonotype turned up many times. This chain links TRBV3-1 with TRBJ2-4; TRBD2 matches 7 bases. This CDR3 is built from 15 residues. Germline CDR1 is LGHDT and CDR2 is YNNKEL (reference sequence). V gave up 3 bases and J gave up 0 bases; unmatched junction bases: 2. CDR3 nucleotide sequence: TGTGCCAGCAGCCATCGCGGGAGAGCCAAAAACATTCAGTACTTC. Translated: CASSHRGRAKNIQYF.